The 2 T cell receptor beta chains reported below all come from one sample, sequenced in a study of blood T cell repertoires in COVID-19. The data were produced by immunoSEQ multiplex PCR, yet TCRdb's version contains in-frame clones alone and is incomplete. The data contain roughly 140,000 clones, approximately 88% of them singletons. The sequenced material came from peripheral blood. The origin of the receptors is a woman aged 50 to 65 with acute or convalescent COVID-19.

This chain's CDR3 is CASSSGQGVATNEKLFF. The CDR3, as DNA: TGTGCCAGCAGTTCGGGACAGGGGGTCGCAACTAATGAAAAACTGTTTTTT. The genes are TRBV28 and TRBJ1-4, with 11 bases fitting TRBD1. Germline-derived CDR1 and CDR2 are MDHEN and SYDVKM. J was trimmed by 0 bases and V by 4 bases; bases with no gene match: 4. CDR3 length equals 17 residues.

The CDR3 region is CASSYRLAVPREQYF. CDR3 bases: TGTGCCAGCAGTTATCGGCTAGCGGTCCCTAGGGAGCAGTACTTC. This chain joins TRBV6-5 and TRBJ2-7, with 7 bases aligning to TRBD2. The CDR3 consists of 15 residues. Germline CDR1 is MNHEY and CDR2 is SVGAGI. V gave up 3 bases and J gave up 7 bases; unmatched junction bases: 12.